This T cell receptor (beta chain) was identified in a study of blood T cell repertoires in COVID-19. Assay used: immunoSEQ multiplex PCR; TCRdb lists only in-frame clones, some missing. The sample carries approximately 140,000 clones, more than 60% recorded once. This clonotype originated in a man between 50 and 59 years old with acute or convalescent COVID-19. Sequenced material: peripheral blood.

CDR3 in amino acids: CAKLGAEQGNTEAFF. CDR3 nucleotides: TGTGCCAAACTTGGGGCCGAACAGGGGAACACTGAAGCTTTCTTT. The rearrangement joins TRBV19 to TRBJ1-1, with D tentatively TRBD1 (6 bases). V shed 10 bases and J shed 1 base, with 19 bases lying between them. Germline CDR1 and CDR2: LNHDA and SQIVND (reference sequence). CDR3 length: 15 residues.